Below, one T cell receptor beta chain is given with its context. The target antigen is unknown. Regions amplified from RNA transcripts were the TCR beta CDR3 regions. In the first-round RT-PCR of the TCR CDR3, the HTBI primer set was used. MiXCR was run by TCRdb on the multiplex PCR reads, yielding one entry per CDR3 protein. Seen here are some 380,000 distinct CDR3 sequences, about 13% observed once, and the top ten hold around 20%. This specimen comes from a study of T cells in Graves' hyperthyroidism and ophthalmopathy. On the study more broadly: Staff took peripheral blood when the initial diagnosis was made, before any treatment began. Study conclusions and caveats: Blood shared most expanded thyroid clonotypes above 0.001. Ophthalmopathy stood apart from stable hyperthyroidism in a 13 V-J model.

Trimming cost V 5 bases and J 4 bases; bases outside gene matches: 6. CDR3 length: 15 residues. Germline assignment: CDR1 SEHNR and CDR2 FQNEAQ (reference sequence). The chain employs TRBV7-9 and TRBJ2-5; 11 nucleotides match TRBD1. Sequences were obtained from blood. The sequence was collected from a man aged 30 to 45 with Graves' hyperthyroidism that later progressed to Graves' ophthalmopathy. CDR3 bases: TGTGCCAGCAGCCCCGGACAGGGGGCCCCAGAGACCCAGTACTTC. Translated, it gives CASSPGQGAPETQYF.